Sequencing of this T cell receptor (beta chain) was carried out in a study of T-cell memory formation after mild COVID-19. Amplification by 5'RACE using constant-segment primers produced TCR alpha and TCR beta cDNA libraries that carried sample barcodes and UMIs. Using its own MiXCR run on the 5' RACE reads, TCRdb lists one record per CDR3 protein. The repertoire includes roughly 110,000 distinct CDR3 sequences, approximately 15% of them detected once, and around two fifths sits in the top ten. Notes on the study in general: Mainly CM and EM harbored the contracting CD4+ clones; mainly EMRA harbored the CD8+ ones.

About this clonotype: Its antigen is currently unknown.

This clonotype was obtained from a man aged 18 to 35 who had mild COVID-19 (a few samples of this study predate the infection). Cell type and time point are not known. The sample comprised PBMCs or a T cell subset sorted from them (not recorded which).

CDR3 sequence (DNA): TGTGCCAGCAGCCAGGACAGGAGCAATCAGCCCCAGCATTTT. Translated, it gives CASSQDRSNQPQHF. The genes are TRBV6-6 and TRBJ1-5; the match to TRBD1 covers 7 bases. The CDR3 contains 14 residues. From germline, CDR1 is MNHNY and CDR2 SVGAGI (reference sequence). The junction had 3 bases not matched to a gene; V was cut back by 6 bases and J by 1 base.